The 20 T cell receptor beta chains listed next were all sequenced from one sample in a study of blood T cell repertoires in COVID-19 (dated by TCRdb to the early 2020s). Libraries were prepared through the immunoSEQ multiplex PCR assay. Held by TCRdb, this immuneACCESS table contains in-frame sequences only and omits some clones. Under half of the omission traces to an unresolved V gene where checked; the cause of the rest is unknown. Here the sample has fewer than 700,000 clones; around nine tenths occur a single time. Roughly 7.3% of the sample is held by the ten biggest clonotypes. The sequenced material came from peripheral blood. The receptors derive from a woman in her fifties or sixties with COVID-19, enrolled during active disease.

This chain uses TRBV3-1 (or the pseudogene TRBV3-2) with TRBJ2-1, with a weak D call TRBD1 (6 bases). With 3 bases removed from V and 6 bases from J, the gap between germline ends came to 12 bases. The germline gives CDR1 LGHDT, CDR2 YNNKEL (reference sequence). The CDR3 extends over 14 amino acids. CDR3 coding DNA: TGTGCCAGCAGCCACCCCGAGGGGGTCAATGAGCAGTTCTTC. This sequence encodes CASSHPEGVNEQFF.

This clone showed up just once. The chain employs TRBV28 and TRBJ2-1, with D possibly being TRBD2 (6 bases). Germline assignment: CDR1 MDHEN and CDR2 SYDVKM. Trimming stripped 3 bases from V and 4 bases from J, with 16 bases between. The CDR3 has 16 amino acids. The CDR3 region has the DNA TGTGCCAGCAGTTTCCCCTCGGGGGACGGTTACAATGAGCAGTTCTTC. This codes for CASSFPSGDGYNEQFF.

This sequence joins TRBV5-6 and TRBJ1-3; D ambiguous. Germline assignment: CDR1 SGHDT and CDR2 YYEEEE. This CDR3 region has 16 residues. Trimming took 3 bases from V and 0 from J, leaving 13 bases between them. The CDR3 protein is CASSWAGQFSGNTIYF. The CDR3 nucleotides read TGTGCCAGCAGCTGGGCCGGTCAGTTCTCTGGAAACACCATATATTTT. The entire variable domain, with the rest obtained from reference TRBV5-6 and TRBJ1-3, is as follows: DAGVTQSPTHLIKTRGQQVTLRCSPKSGHDTVSWYQQALGQGPQFIFQYYEEEERQRGNFPDRFSGHQFPNYSSELNVNALLLGDSALYLCASSWAGQFSGNTIYFGEGSWLTVV.

V usage is TRBV27 and J usage is TRBJ1-5, with TRBD1 matching 8 bases. This CDR3 spans 14 amino acids. The germline CDR1 and CDR2 sequences are MNHEY and SMNVEV (reference sequence). The J segment lost 7 bases and the V segment lost 6 bases, leaving 8 bases of the junction unmatched. This chain's CDR3 is CASSTSGGQQPQHF. Written as DNA, the CDR3 is TGTGCCAGCAGCACTTCAGGGGGCCAGCAGCCCCAGCATTTT.

The CDR3 reads CASSLGGPGEQYF. CDR3 in DNA: TGTGCCAGCAGTTTGGGCGGCCCGGGGGAGCAGTACTTC. The chain recombines TRBV12-3 or TRBV12-4 with TRBJ2-7; D possibly corresponds to TRBD2 (5 bases). V lost 3 bases, J lost 7 bases, and 13 bases lay in between. The CDR3 is made up of 13 amino acids.

CDR3 bases: TGCAGCGTTGCAGGGACTAGCGGGGGGGGCACCGGGGAGCTGTTTTTT. Encoded protein: CSVAGTSGGGTGELFF. The chain links TRBV29-1 to TRBJ2-2; 16 nucleotides line up with TRBD2. Trimming removed 4 bases from V and 4 bases from J; junction bases left unmatched: 3. The CDR3 has 16 residues. Per the germline V gene, CDR1 is SQVTM and CDR2 is ANQGSEA.

The rearrangement uses TRBV4-2 and TRBJ2-4; possible D gene TRBD2, 7 bases. The CDR3 is made up of 16 amino acids. Germline V gene lookup returns CDR1 LGHNA and CDR2 YNFKEQ. Trimming removed 0 bases from V and 5 bases from J, with 14 bases in between. This chain's CDR3 is CASSQDLGGPENIQYF. The DNA of the CDR3 is TGTGCCAGCAGCCAAGATTTGGGGGGGCCTGAAAACATTCAGTACTTC.

The chain joins TRBV5-1 to TRBJ1-3; TRBD1 matches at 8 bases. J lost 0 bases, V lost 0 bases, and 2 bases had no gene match. The CDR3 is 16 amino acids. Germline CDR1 SGHRS, CDR2 YFSETQ. CDR3 nucleotide sequence: TGCGCCAGCAGCTTGGCGGGACAGGCCTCTGGAAACACCATATATTTT. This gives the protein CASSLAGQASGNTIYF.

The J gene is TRBJ1-2, the V gene TRBV28; possibly TRBD1 for D (6 bases). Deletions cut 8 bases from V and 3 bases from J, with 13 bases between. The germline gives CDR1 MDHEN, CDR2 SYDVKM. CDR3 length: 13 amino acids. The DNA of the CDR3 is TGTGCCAGCCGGGCGGGGGCGGACTATGGCTACACCTTC. Its protein product is CASRAGADYGYTF.

This chain links TRBV5-1 with TRBJ1-2; tentatively, D is TRBD1 (5 bases). V was cut by 0 bases and J by 6 bases, with 9 bases left in between. CDR1 and CDR2 (germline): SGHRS, YFSETQ. This CDR3 has 13 amino acids. The CDR3 sequence is CASSLEGEDGYTF. The DNA for the CDR3 is TGCGCCAGCAGCTTGGAAGGGGAAGATGGCTACACCTTC.

This clone was found once. The rearrangement uses TRBV4-2 and TRBJ2-5; 12 bases match TRBD2. The V segment lost 3 bases and the J segment 3 bases; nucleotides outside the gene matches: 2. The CDR3 consists of 15 residues. CDR1 and CDR2 (germline): LGHNA, YNFKEQ. CDR3 region: CASSHRLAGEETQYF. Here the CDR3 DNA reads TGTGCCAGCAGCCATCGACTAGCGGGGGAAGAGACCCAGTACTTC.

Comments on this clone: The sample holds other DNA sequences that translate to the same CDR3. The chain is built from TRBV2 and TRBJ2-2; D unresolved. The germline V gene encodes CDR1 SNHLY and CDR2 FYNNEI. The ends were cut back, 6 bases at V and 3 bases at J, with 5 bases in the middle. The CDR3 is made up of 12 amino acids. The CDR3 reads CASSRDTGELFF. CDR3 coding DNA: TGTGCCAGCAGCCGAGACACCGGGGAGCTGTTTTTT.

The chain has TRBV2 and TRBJ2-1; TRBD2 might be the D (5 bases). This CDR3 has 13 residues. The V end was cut by 6 bases, the J end by 2 bases, with 8 bases between. The V gene's germline CDR1 is SNHLY and CDR2 FYNNEI. The CDR3 here is CASSLATYNEQFF. DNA for the CDR3: TGTGCCAGCAGCCTAGCCACCTACAATGAGCAGTTCTTC. The full variable domain, with the rest looked up from reference TRBV2 and TRBJ2-1, is EPEVTQTPSHQVTQMGQEVILRCVPISNHLYFYWYRQILGQKVEFLVSFYNNEISEKSEIFDDQFSVERPDGSNFTLKIRSTKLEDSAMYFCASSLATYNEQFFGPGTRLTVL.

Only one count was recorded for this clone. The rearrangement links TRBV6-1 to TRBJ1-5; TRBD1 aligns across 7 bases. Trimming at V came to 2 bases and at J to 4 bases, leaving 8 bases not matched to a gene. Germline lookup yields CDR1 MNHNS and CDR2 SASEGT. The CDR3 runs to 16 residues. This CDR3 is CASSETGAAGNQPQHF. CDR3 sequence (DNA): TGTGCCAGCAGTGAAACAGGGGCTGCGGGAAATCAGCCCCAGCATTTT.

The chain employs TRBV2 and TRBJ2-2; 8 bases are a match to TRBD1. The V gene's germline CDR1 is SNHLY and CDR2 FYNNEI. The CDR3 length is 16 residues. V lost 5 bases to trimming and J lost 3 bases; unmatched junction nucleotides: 8. Written as DNA, the CDR3 is TGTGCCAGCAGTTCTCGGGGGACAGGATACACCGGGGAGCTGTTTTTT. It translates to CASSSRGTGYTGELFF. Supplemented by reference TRBV2 and TRBJ2-2, the full variable domain reads EPEVTQTPSHQVTQMGQEVILRCVPISNHLYFYWYRQILGQKVEFLVSFYNNEISEKSEIFDDQFSVERPDGSNFTLKIRSTKLEDSAMYFCASSSRGTGYTGELFFGEGSRLTVL.

Only a few counts were recorded for this clone. The gene calls are TRBV12-3 or TRBV12-4 and TRBJ1-1; 8 bases match TRBD1. CDR3 length: 12 residues. Losses at the gene ends were 7 bases for V and 11 bases for J; bases not matched to a gene: 9. The CDR3 sequence is CASMGQAGGAFF. CDR3 nucleotide sequence: TGTGCCAGCATGGGACAGGCTGGGGGGGCTTTCTTT.

The rearrangement links TRBV10-1 to TRBJ2-2; TRBD1 agrees at 7 bases. Per germline, CDR1 WNHNN and CDR2 SYGVQD (reference sequence). The V segment lost 2 bases and the J segment 4 bases; nucleotides outside the gene matches: 4. The CDR3 totals 15 residues. The CDR3 DNA reads as TGCGCCAGCAGTGAGGGGACAGCAGGCACCGGGGAGCTGTTTTTT. It translates to CASSEGTAGTGELFF.

This chain uses TRBV7-8 with TRBJ2-7, with D maybe TRBD2 (5 bases). This CDR3 has 15 residues. Germline assignment: CDR1 SGHVS and CDR2 FQNEAQ. With 4 bases removed from V and 0 bases from J, the gap between germline ends came to 13 bases. The CDR3 region is CASSSVARASYEQYF. DNA of the CDR3: TGTGCCAGCAGCTCTGTAGCGCGGGCCTCCTACGAGCAGTACTTC.

This chain joins TRBV3-1 (or the pseudogene TRBV3-2) and TRBJ2-5, with TRBD2 matching 7 bases. With 1 base clipped from V and 4 bases from J, the junction kept 6 bases outside the gene matches. Germline V gene lookup returns CDR1 LGHDT and CDR2 YNNKEL (reference sequence). The CDR3 contains 15 residues. CDR3 amino acids: CASSQGSGGGETQYF. CDR3 DNA sequence: TGTGCCAGCAGCCAAGGTTCTGGGGGGGGAGAGACCCAGTACTTC.

This chain connects TRBV5-4 to TRBJ2-3; D is perhaps TRBD1 (5 bases). The germline V and J ends were trimmed by 4 bases and 2 bases, with 14 bases remaining between them. Germline V CDR1 and CDR2: SGHNT, YYREEE (reference sequence). This CDR3 contains 15 residues. CDR3 in DNA: TGTGCCAGCAGCCGTGGACACGGAGTCACAGATACGCAGTATTTT. As protein: CASSRGHGVTDTQYF. Full variable domain (remainder filled in from reference TRBV5-4 and TRBJ2-3): ETGVTQSPTHLIKTRGQQVTLRCSSQSGHNTVSWYQQALGQGPQFIFQYYREEENGRGNFPPRFSGLQFPNYSSELNVNALELDDSALYLCASSRGHGVTDTQYFGPGTRLTVL.